Shown below are 24 T cell receptor beta chains from a single sample sequenced in a study of shared clonotypes between healthy human individuals. TCRdb's table, derived via immunoSEQ multiplex PCR, lists solely in-frame clones and lacks some. The sample includes about 2,200,000 clones, about 92% of them seen just once. It was CD45RO-negative cells, positively selected for CCR7, that made up naive CD8 cells, with terminally differentiated effector memory CD45RA+ cells excluded. Sequencing used naive CD8+ T cells from PBMCs. The receptors shown here come from a man in his late teens or twenties in good health. Some clones in this sample may be carry-over from other donors' samples.

This chain joins TRBV18 and TRBJ1-1, with 8 bases lining up with TRBD1. Germline trimming cut 3 bases from V and 1 base from J; bases unmatched to any gene: 4. The CDR3 extends over 15 amino acids. The germline V gene encodes CDR1 KGHSH and CDR2 LQKENI. CDR3 in amino acids: CASSPGTGPNTEAFF. Here the CDR3 DNA reads TGTGCCAGCTCACCTGGGACAGGCCCGAACACTGAAGCTTTCTTT.

This clone was observed once. This rearrangement joins TRBV19 to TRBJ1-5; D remains unclear. V was trimmed by 5 bases and J by 1 base, leaving 6 bases between them. The germline gives CDR1 LNHDA, CDR2 SQIVND (reference sequence). The CDR3 extends over 13 amino acids. For the CDR3, the DNA is TGTGCCAGTAGTGGGTCAAGCAATCAGCCCCAGCATTTT. Amino acids: CASSGSSNQPQHF.

The chain employs TRBV4-3 and TRBJ2-7, with D unresolved. Trimming shortened V by 1 base and J by 2 bases, and 15 bases separated the two germline ends. Germline V gene data show CDR1 as LGHNA and CDR2 as YSLEER. This CDR3 is built from 16 residues. CDR3 DNA: TGCGCCAGCAGCCAAGGAAGGTGGGTAGGGACCTACGAGCAGTACTTC. Its translation: CASSQGRWVGTYEQYF.

A few counts support this clone. Other DNA sequences in this specimen translate into the identical CDR3. The chain is built from TRBV11-2 and TRBJ1-1, with unresolved D. In germline, CDR1 is SGHAT, CDR2 FQNNGV. Trimming removed 3 bases at V and 0 bases at J, with 5 bases between. The CDR3 consists of 13 residues. CDR3 region: CASSFGLNTEAFF. The CDR3 nucleotides are TGTGCCAGCAGCTTCGGTCTGAACACTGAAGCTTTCTTT.

The chain employs TRBV21-1 and TRBJ1-1. TRBV21-1 is classified as a pseudogene. The CDR3 is 15 amino acids. The CDR3 loop reads CASSKDSRGNTEAFF. DNA of the CDR3: TGTGCCAGCAGCAAAGACTCCCGGGGGAACACTGAAGCTTTCTTT.

The chain carries TRBV11-1 and TRBJ1-2; 7 nucleotides agree with TRBD1. V shed 0 bases, J shed 8 bases, and the junction held 9 bases outside the gene matches. Germline CDR1 is SGHAT and CDR2 is FQDESV (reference sequence). This CDR3 comprises 15 residues. CDR3 sequence reads: CASSLAEGAEHGYTF. Written as DNA, the CDR3 is TGTGCCAGCAGCTTAGCGGAGGGGGCCGAGCACGGCTACACCTTC.

The V and J genes are TRBV4-1 and TRBJ2-5, with TRBD1 identical over 9 bases. CDR1 and CDR2 from the germline V gene are MGHRA and YSYEKL. V lost 1 base to trimming and J lost 4 bases; unmatched junction nucleotides: 4. The CDR3 sequence is 15 residues long. CDR3 region: CASSQADRGGETQYF. The CDR3 region has the DNA TGCGCCAGCAGCCAAGCGGACAGGGGAGGAGAGACCCAGTACTTC.

The chain has TRBV28 and TRBJ2-7; tentatively, D is TRBD2 (5 bases). V was trimmed by 1 base and J by 7 bases, leaving 17 bases between them. The CDR3 loop spans 15 amino acids. Germline CDR1 is MDHEN and CDR2 is SYDVKM. The CDR3 sequence is CASSLFGQSPGEQYF. As DNA, the CDR3 is TGTGCCAGCAGTTTATTTGGCCAGTCTCCGGGGGAGCAGTACTTC.

V is TRBV14 and J is TRBJ2-5, with D unresolved. The CDR3 is 11 residues long. Germline CDR1 reads SGHDN; CDR2 reads FVKESK. Trimming took off 4 bases at V and 13 bases at J, with 13 bases between the two ends. CDR3 nucleotide sequence: TGTGCCAGCAGCCGCGACTTAGTCCGGTACTTC. This translates into CASSRDLVRYF.

V usage is TRBV28 and J usage is TRBJ2-7; TRBD1 agrees at 7 bases. Germline loops: CDR1 MDHEN, CDR2 SYDVKM. The CDR3 loop spans 14 amino acids. With 6 bases clipped from V and 3 bases from J, the junction kept 8 bases outside the gene matches. The CDR3 nucleotides read TGTGCCAGCAGCACGAGGGACAGCTACTACGAGCAGTACTTC. Amino acid sequence: CASSTRDSYYEQYF.

The chain carries TRBV9 and TRBJ2-6, with TRBD1 matching over 7 bases. The CDR3 length is 16 residues. Germline CDR1 SGDLS, CDR2 YYNGEE. Trimming removed 0 bases from V and 2 bases from J; junction bases left unmatched: 2. The CDR3 reads CASSVGQGAGANVLTF. CDR3 bases: TGTGCCAGCAGCGTAGGACAGGGTGCTGGGGCCAACGTCCTGACTTTC.

The rearrangement links TRBV6-5 to TRBJ2-5; perhaps D is TRBD1 or TRBD2 (6 bases each). From germline, CDR1 is MNHEY and CDR2 SVGAGI. V lost 1 base to trimming and J lost 5 bases, with 8 bases between them. The CDR3 is 13 residues long. The CDR3, as DNA: TGTGCCAGCAGTTACTTAGGGGGGGAGACCCAGTACTTC. The encoded protein is CASSYLGGETQYF.

This clone was seen more than once but under ten times. The chain couples TRBV28 to TRBJ2-1; D is unclear. Germline values: CDR1 MDHEN, CDR2 SYDVKM. CDR3 length: 12 residues. V was cut by 7 bases and J by 12 bases, with 16 bases left in between. The CDR3 protein is CASTIIGEGQFF. The DNA of the CDR3 is TGTGCCAGCACCATTATTGGGGAAGGGCAGTTCTTC.

The rearrangement links TRBV7-9 to TRBJ2-7, with D perhaps matching TRBD1 (6 bases). V was clipped by 5 bases and J by 0 bases, with 11 bases between them. This CDR3 region has 14 residues. Germline V gene sequence: CDR1 SEHNR, CDR2 FQNEAQ (reference sequence). The CDR3 sequence: CASSLKGDSYEQYF. CDR3 coding DNA: TGTGCCAGCAGCCTAAAGGGGGACTCCTACGAGCAGTACTTC.

The CDR3 is CASSVAGLAGVFNEQFF. CDR3 bases: TGTGCCAGCAGCGTAGCGGGACTAGCGGGAGTCTTCAATGAGCAGTTCTTC. The chain joins TRBV9 to TRBJ2-1, with TRBD2 identical over 14 bases. Germline V gene data show CDR1 as SGDLS and CDR2 as YYNGEE. The CDR3 totals 17 residues. Unmatched junction bases numbered 5, after V lost 0 bases and J lost 6 bases.

The chain uses TRBV5-1 and TRBJ2-2; D might be TRBD2 (6 bases). V was clipped by 5 bases and J by 5 bases, with 16 bases between them. Germline CDR1 and CDR2: SGHRS and YFSETQ. This CDR3 contains 15 residues. CDR3 amino acids: CASSSSRELTGELFF. The CDR3 nucleotides read TGCGCCAGCAGTTCTTCCCGGGAGTTGACCGGGGAGCTGTTTTTT.

In nucleotides, the CDR3 is TGTGCCAGCAGTCATGGACTAGCGGGAGAATTTGAGCAGTTCTTC. It specifies CASSHGLAGEFEQFF. The chain links TRBV7-9 to TRBJ2-1, with TRBD2 identical over 13 bases. The ends lost 6 bases at V and 9 bases at J; junction bases unmatched: 8. The CDR3 is 15 amino acids. Germline V gene sequence: CDR1 SEHNR, CDR2 FQNEAQ (reference sequence).

The chain's CDR3 is CASSLVARTDTQYF. As DNA, the CDR3 is TGCGCCAGCAGCTTGGTGGCCCGCACAGATACGCAGTATTTT. The chain employs TRBV5-1 and TRBJ2-3; D uncertain. Trimming cost V 0 bases and J 1 base, with 6 bases left between them. This CDR3 has 14 residues. The germline V gene encodes CDR1 SGHRS and CDR2 YFSETQ.

This chain connects TRBV2 to TRBJ1-5; weak D call: TRBD1 (5 bases). The germline gives CDR1 SNHLY, CDR2 FYNNEI. There are 16 residues in the CDR3. V dropped 9 bases and J dropped 1 base, with 19 bases sitting between them. The CDR3 loop reads CASGAEDRSSNQPQHF. CDR3 nucleotide sequence: TGTGCCAGTGGGGCCGAGGATCGCAGCAGCAATCAGCCCCAGCATTTT.

The chain joins TRBV28 to TRBJ2-1; D is unclear. V dropped 10 bases and J dropped 8 bases, with 15 bases sitting between them. Germline assignment: CDR1 MDHEN and CDR2 SYDVKM. The CDR3 length is 12 residues. CDR3: CATFWQPDEQFF. As DNA, the CDR3 is TGTGCCACCTTTTGGCAACCCGATGAGCAGTTCTTC.

The V gene is TRBV5-6, the J gene TRBJ2-7; TRBD2 matches at 13 bases. Germline CDR1 SGHDT, CDR2 YYEEEE. The CDR3 totals 16 residues. The V segment lost 4 bases and the J segment 5 bases; nucleotides outside the gene matches: 9. CDR3 coding DNA: TGTGCCAGCAGCGTGGGGACTAGCGGGATGGGACACGAGCAGTACTTC. Its protein product is CASSVGTSGMGHEQYF.

The J gene is TRBJ2-7, the V gene TRBV28; 8 nucleotides agree with TRBD1. There are 14 residues in the CDR3. The junction had 5 bases not matched to a gene; V was cut back by 6 bases and J by 1 base. Germline CDR1 reads MDHEN; CDR2 reads SYDVKM. The CDR3 region has the DNA TGTGCCAGCAGGAAAACAGGGGGTTCCTACGAGCAGTACTTC. This gives the protein CASRKTGGSYEQYF.

The chain couples TRBV20-1 to TRBJ2-7; a weak D match, TRBD2 (5 bases). Germline lookup yields CDR1 DFQATT and CDR2 SNEGSKA (reference sequence). The V end was cut by 2 bases, the J end by 6 bases, with 8 bases between. The CDR3 has 11 residues. CDR3 sequence: CSARLAREQYF. The CDR3 region has the DNA TGCAGTGCTAGACTAGCTCGCGAGCAGTACTTC.

This clone was seen just once. The chain is built from TRBV4-2 and TRBJ2-5; no firm D call. Germline V gene data show CDR1 as LGHNA and CDR2 as YNFKEQ. This CDR3 contains 14 residues. V was shortened by 0 bases and J by 2 bases, with 7 bases between the two germline ends. This CDR3 is CASSQEIGQETQYF. The CDR3 DNA reads as TGTGCCAGCAGCCAAGAGATTGGACAAGAGACCCAGTACTTC.